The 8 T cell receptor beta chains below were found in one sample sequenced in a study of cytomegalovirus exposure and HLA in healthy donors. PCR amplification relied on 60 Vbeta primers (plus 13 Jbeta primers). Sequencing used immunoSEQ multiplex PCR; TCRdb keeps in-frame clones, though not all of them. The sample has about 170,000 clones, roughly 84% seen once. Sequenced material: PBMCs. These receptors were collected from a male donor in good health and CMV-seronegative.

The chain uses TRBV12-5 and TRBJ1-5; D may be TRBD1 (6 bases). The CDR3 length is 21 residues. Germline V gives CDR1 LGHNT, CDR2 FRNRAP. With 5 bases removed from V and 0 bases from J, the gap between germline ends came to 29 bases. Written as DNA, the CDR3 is TGTGCTAGTGGTCCCGGGCGGGCGTTGGCAGGGGCCGGTGGTAGCAATCAGCCCCAGCATTTT. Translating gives CASGPGRALAGAGGSNQPQHF.

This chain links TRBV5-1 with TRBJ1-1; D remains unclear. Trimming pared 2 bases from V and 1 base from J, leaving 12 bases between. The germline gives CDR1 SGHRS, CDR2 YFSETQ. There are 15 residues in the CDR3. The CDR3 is CASSFSGFGNTEAFF. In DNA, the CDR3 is TGCGCCAGCAGCTTCTCGGGATTTGGGAACACTGAAGCTTTCTTT.

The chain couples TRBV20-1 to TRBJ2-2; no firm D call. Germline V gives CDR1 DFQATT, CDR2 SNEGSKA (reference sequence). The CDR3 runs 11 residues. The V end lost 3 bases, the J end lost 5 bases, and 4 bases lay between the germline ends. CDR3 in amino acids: CSASRTGELFF. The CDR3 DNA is TGCAGTGCTAGCCGGACCGGGGAGCTGTTTTTT.

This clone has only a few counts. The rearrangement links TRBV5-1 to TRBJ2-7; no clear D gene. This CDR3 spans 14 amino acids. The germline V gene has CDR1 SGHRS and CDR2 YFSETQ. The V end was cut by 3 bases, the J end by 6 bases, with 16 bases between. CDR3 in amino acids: CASSSEVGQFEQYF. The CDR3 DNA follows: TGCGCCAGCAGCTCCGAGGTGGGTCAGTTCGAGCAGTACTTC.

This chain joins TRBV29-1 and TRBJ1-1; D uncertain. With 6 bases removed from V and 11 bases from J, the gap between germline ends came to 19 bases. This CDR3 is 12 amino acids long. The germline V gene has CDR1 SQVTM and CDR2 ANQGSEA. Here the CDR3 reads CSVTFEGMLAFF. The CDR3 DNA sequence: TGCAGCGTCACATTTGAGGGAATGTTGGCTTTCTTT. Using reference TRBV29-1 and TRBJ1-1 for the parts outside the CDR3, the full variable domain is SAVISQKPSRDICQRGTSLTIQCQVDSQVTMMFWYRQQPGQSLTLIATANQGSEATYESGFVIDKFPISRPNLTFSTLTVSNMSPEDSSIYLCSVTFEGMLAFFGQGTRLTVV.

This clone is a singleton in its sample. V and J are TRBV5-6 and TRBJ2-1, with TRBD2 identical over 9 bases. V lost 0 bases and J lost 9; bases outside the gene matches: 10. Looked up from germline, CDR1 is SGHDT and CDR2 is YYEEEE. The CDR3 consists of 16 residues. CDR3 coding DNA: TGTGCCAGCAGCTTGGTTCCGGCGGGGGGGCGGGTTGAGCAGTTCTTC. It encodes CASSLVPAGGRVEQFF.

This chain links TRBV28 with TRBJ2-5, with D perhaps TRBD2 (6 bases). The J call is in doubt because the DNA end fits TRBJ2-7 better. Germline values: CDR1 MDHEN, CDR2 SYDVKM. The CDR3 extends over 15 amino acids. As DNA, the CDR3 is TGTGCCAGCAGTTTGCGGGGAATTCGCTCCTACGAGCAGTACTTC. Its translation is CASSLRGIRSYEQYF.

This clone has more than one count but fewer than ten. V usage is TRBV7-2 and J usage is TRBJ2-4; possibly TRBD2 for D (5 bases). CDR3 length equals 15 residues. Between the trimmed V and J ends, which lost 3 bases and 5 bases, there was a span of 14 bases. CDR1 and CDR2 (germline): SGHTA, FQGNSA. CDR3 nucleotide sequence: TGTGCCAGCAGCTTTGCGGTCATCGGGGAAAACATTCAGTACTTC. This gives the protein CASSFAVIGENIQYF.